The clone carrying this T cell receptor (beta chain) has a handful of counts. Its antigen is unknown. This sample was taken from a study of cytomegalovirus exposure and HLA in healthy donors. The PCR employed 60 Vbeta primers together with 13 Jbeta primers. Under the authors' procedure: Later work found approximately 87 million unique TCR beta chains, with about 10 million shared. Only in-frame clones appear in the TCRdb table, and some are missing; sequencing was by immunoSEQ multiplex PCR. V and J calls and clone size follow that table, whereas D and trimming were derived from the DNA. The sample shows about 160,000 clones, about 80% of them seen only once. Trimming cost V 8 bases and J 3 bases; bases outside gene matches: 8. This CDR3 spans 14 amino acids. The germline gives CDR1 LNHDA, CDR2 SQIVND (reference sequence). General observations from the study: The authors later found TCR association rates varying by HLA locus, with DRB1 most and HLA-C fewest. Overall, about 160 TCR beta chains were annotated as cytomegalovirus-associated.

When sampled, the donors appeared nominally healthy, though they likely had unrecorded immune exposures. The sample taken for sequencing was PBMCs. This clonotype was sampled from a woman in her 50s in good health and CMV-seronegative. The V call is TRBV19, the J call TRBJ1-1; TRBD1 matches at 8 bases. CDR3 amino acids: CASYSDRVHTEAFF. In DNA form, the CDR3 reads TGTGCCAGTTACTCGGACAGGGTCCACACTGAAGCTTTCTTT.